This T cell receptor (beta chain) emerged from a study of regulatory T cells in long-lasting Graves disease. Arm-PCR of CDR3 regions with iRepertoire HTBI primers generated TCR beta libraries. TCRdb re-analysed the multiplex PCR reads in MiXCR, keeping a single row per CDR3 protein. The sample lists around 500,000 distinct CDR3 sequences; more than 15% were seen once. V lost 3 bases to trimming and J lost 3 bases, with 11 bases between them. CDR1 SEHNR and CDR2 FQNEAQ come from the germline V gene (reference sequence). The CDR3 contains 14 residues. Findings and limits, study-wide: Public clonotype sharing was higher in persistent than newly diagnosed patients.

The time point denotes: newly diagnosed GD, antithyroid drugs for less than 3 months. From PBMCs, RNA was extracted and then used to make the TCR library. This clonotype was seen repeatedly, ten times or more. The antigen is undetermined. These same data were also listed under a study on T cells in Graves' hyperthyroidism and ophthalmopathy.

This material consisted of peripheral blood mononuclear cells (PBMCs), taken at new diagnosis, from a patient treated with antithyroid drugs. The gene calls are TRBV7-9 and TRBJ1-1; no firm D call. The source is a woman aged 40-65 years with Graves disease. CDR3 amino acids: CASSFVGEDTEAFF. The DNA for the CDR3 is TGTGCCAGCAGCTTTGTAGGAGAGGACACTGAAGCTTTCTTT.